The 24 T cell receptor beta chains below were found in one sample sequenced in a study of T cell repertoires in cytomegalovirus infection. A single record per CDR3 protein comes from TCRdb applying MiXCR to the reads. The table lists fewer than 550,000 distinct CDR3 sequences, roughly 10% of them singletons, with 10% in the top ten. Input material: PBMCs. Receptors were obtained from a human donor in good health (CMV status not recorded). Some clones in this sample may be carry-over from other donors' samples.

Concerning this clonotype: A single base separates this from a much larger clone, so it may be a read error. V usage is TRBV15 and J usage is TRBJ2-7, with unresolved D. The CDR3 contains 13 residues. The V end was cut by 8 bases, the J end by 3 bases, with 14 bases between. Germline assignment: CDR1 LNHNV and CDR2 YYDKDF (reference sequence). CDR3 amino acids: CATATANGYEQYF. CDR3 DNA: TGTGCCACCGCGACGGCTAACGGCTACGAGCAGTACTTC.

The chain uses TRBV20-1 and TRBJ2-2; 7 nucleotides agree with TRBD2. In germline, CDR1 is DFQATT, CDR2 SNEGSKA (reference sequence). V was clipped by 3 bases and J by 3 bases; unmatched bases: 4. This CDR3 is built from 14 residues. CDR3 sequence reads: CSASTGRDTGELFF. CDR3 sequence (DNA): TGCAGTGCTAGTACGGGGAGGGACACCGGGGAGCTGTTTTTT.

This clonotype was seen repeatedly, ten times or more. The CDR3 loop is CASSESRGLGETQYF. CDR3 nucleotides: TGTGCCAGCAGTGAATCCAGGGGGCTGGGAGAGACCCAGTACTTC. The chain carries TRBV2 and TRBJ2-5; 8 nucleotides align to TRBD1. The CDR3 runs to 15 residues. V was pared by 2 bases and J by 4 bases, with 6 bases of the junction left unmatched. The germline CDR1 and CDR2 sequences are SNHLY and FYNNEI.

The chain couples TRBV12-3 or TRBV12-4 to TRBJ1-4; D gene unclear. The V end lost 5 bases, the J end lost 7 bases, and 23 bases lay between the germline ends. CDR3 length: 17 residues. CDR3 coding DNA: TGTGCCAGCAGTCCCACCTTCGGCCAGGAAACCACTGAAAAACTGTTTTTT. This gives the protein CASSPTFGQETTEKLFF.

This clonotype came up a few times. The rearrangement joins TRBV13 to TRBJ1-1; the D gene is possibly TRBD1 (5 bases). Germline V CDR1 and CDR2: PRHDT, FYEKMQ (reference sequence). This CDR3 region has 14 residues. This CDR3 is CATLPRGMNTEAFF. CDR3 nucleotides: TGTGCAACCCTCCCCCGGGGGATGAACACTGAAGCTTTCTTT. The complete variable domain, with remaining parts taken from reference TRBV13 and TRBJ1-1, reads AAGVIQSPRHLIKEKRETATLKCYPIPRHDTVYWYQQGPGQDPQFLISFYEKMQSDKGSIPDRFSAQQFSDYHSELNMSSLELGDSALYFCATLPRGMNTEAFFGQGTRLTVV.

At least ten counts were recorded for this clonotype. The gene calls are TRBV4-2 and TRBJ2-7; a possible D gene is TRBD1 (6 bases). Between the trimmed V and J ends, which lost 0 bases and 6 bases, there was a span of 9 bases. CDR1 is LGHNA, CDR2 YNFKEQ, per germline. There are 13 residues in the CDR3. Written as DNA, the CDR3 is TGTGCCAGCAGCCAAGAAAGGACAGCCGAGCAGTACTTC. As protein: CASSQERTAEQYF.

This clonotype was detected many times. The chain uses TRBV2 and TRBJ2-5, with unresolved D. Germline V gene data show CDR1 as SNHLY and CDR2 as FYNNEI. The CDR3 runs to 12 residues. Trimming stripped 2 bases from V and 5 bases from J, with 6 bases between. Here the CDR3 reads CASSELGETQYF. CDR3 bases: TGTGCCAGCAGTGAATTAGGGGAGACCCAGTACTTC.

This clonotype was counted only a few times. This sequence joins TRBV30 and TRBJ2-1; weak D call: TRBD2 (6 bases). Per the germline V gene, CDR1 is GTSNPN and CDR2 is SVGIG (reference sequence). The V and J ends lost 3 bases and 7 bases respectively, with 13 bases between them. The CDR3 is made up of 13 amino acids. Written as DNA, the CDR3 is TGTGCCTGGAGGACGTTTGGGGGGAATGAGCAGTTCTTC. It specifies CAWRTFGGNEQFF.

In this sample, this clonotype turned up a few times. V usage is TRBV18 and J usage is TRBJ2-1; TRBD2 might be the D (6 bases). This CDR3 is 15 amino acids long. The V gene lost 3 bases and the J gene lost 9 bases, with 18 bases spanning the gap. Germline V gene sequence: CDR1 KGHSH, CDR2 LQKENI. CDR3 region: CASSPPGTQTSEQFF. The CDR3 DNA is TGTGCCAGCTCACCTCCGGGGACTCAGACGAGTGAGCAGTTCTTC.

This clonotype was seen ten or more times. The genes are TRBV7-2 and TRBJ2-4; the match to TRBD2 covers 7 bases. In germline, CDR1 is SGHTA, CDR2 FQGNSA. There are 14 residues in the CDR3. After removal of 6 bases from V and 7 bases from J, the junction contained 9 bases not matched to a gene. This chain's CDR3 is CASSPSGGRNIQYF. CDR3 nucleotide sequence: TGTGCCAGCAGTCCTTCGGGGGGTCGGAACATTCAGTACTTC.

This clonotype was recorded many times. This rearrangement joins TRBV2 to TRBJ2-1, with 7 bases lining up with TRBD2. J was trimmed by 2 bases and V by 3 bases; bases with no gene match: 4. Germline CDR1 SNHLY, CDR2 FYNNEI. The CDR3 has 15 residues. CDR3 DNA sequence: TGTGCCAGCAGTGAGGCGGGAGTAACCTACAATGAGCAGTTCTTC. Encoded protein: CASSEAGVTYNEQFF. Filled out from reference TRBV2 and TRBJ2-1, the complete variable domain reads EPEVTQTPSHQVTQMGQEVILRCVPISNHLYFYWYRQILGQKVEFLVSFYNNEISEKSEIFDDQFSVERPDGSNFTLKIRSTKLEDSAMYFCASSEAGVTYNEQFFGPGTRLTVL.

This clonotype was observed many times. The chain employs TRBV5-1 and TRBJ1-2; D is ambiguous. Looked up from germline, CDR1 is SGHRS and CDR2 is YFSETQ. The CDR3 loop spans 14 amino acids. Trimming pared 6 bases from V and 0 bases from J, leaving 12 bases between. CDR3 sequence reads: CASTLPGTNYGYTF. CDR3 nucleotide sequence: TGCGCCAGCACCTTACCGGGAACTAACTATGGCTACACCTTC. Variable domain in full (rest from reference TRBV5-1 and TRBJ1-2): KAGVTQTPRYLIKTRGQQVTLSCSPISGHRSVSWYQQTPGQGLQFLFEYFSETQRNKGNFPGRFSGRQFSNSRSEMNVSTLELGDSALYLCASTLPGTNYGYTFGSGTRLTVV.

The table lists this clonotype with many counts. The rearrangement uses TRBV5-4 and TRBJ1-1; no clear D gene. CDR3 size: 14 residues. The V end was cut by 4 bases, the J end by 3 bases, with 13 bases between. CDR1 and CDR2 from the germline V gene are SGHNT and YYREEE (reference sequence). DNA of the CDR3: TGTGCCAGCAGCACCAACCAGGAGTACACTGAAGCTTTCTTT. It translates to CASSTNQEYTEAFF.

This clonotype was observed many times. The gene calls are TRBV5-1 and TRBJ1-1; D call uncertain. Deletions cut 4 bases from V and 1 base from J, with 14 bases between. This CDR3 is built from 15 residues. Germline V gene data show CDR1 as SGHRS and CDR2 as YFSETQ. CDR3 loop: CASSPGSLGNTEAFF. The DNA of the CDR3 is TGCGCCAGCAGCCCCGGTTCGTTGGGGAACACTGAAGCTTTCTTT.

The sample holds many counts of this clonotype. The J gene is TRBJ1-2, the V gene TRBV6-1; D is perhaps TRBD1 (5 bases). Per germline, CDR1 MNHNS and CDR2 SASEGT. V dropped 5 bases and J dropped 0 bases, with 13 bases sitting between them. The CDR3 has 15 residues. The CDR3 region has the DNA TGTGCCAGCAGTCAAACCCAGGGAGCTAACTATGGCTACACCTTC. Protein sequence: CASSQTQGANYGYTF.

This chain connects TRBV2 to TRBJ2-3; 9 bases line up with TRBD2. Unmatched junction bases numbered 5, after V lost 7 bases and J lost 0 bases. Germline CDR1 and CDR2: SNHLY and FYNNEI. The CDR3 is 15 amino acids. Here the CDR3 DNA reads TGTGCCAGCACCCCTAGCGGGGTTAGCACAGATACGCAGTATTTT. Residues: CASTPSGVSTDTQYF.

The chain recombines TRBV3-1 with TRBJ2-1; D ambiguous. Trimming took 1 base from V and 10 from J, leaving 8 bases between them. The germline CDR1 and CDR2 sequences are LGHDT and YNNKEL (reference sequence). CDR3 length: 12 residues. In nucleotides, the CDR3 is TGTGCCAGCAGCCAAGCCGCCAGGGAGCAGTTCTTC. Its protein is CASSQAAREQFF.

This clonotype has more than one count but fewer than ten. The chain employs TRBV28 and TRBJ1-2; TRBD1 aligns across 10 bases. After removal of 3 bases from V and 8 bases from J, the junction contained 6 bases not matched to a gene. Germline V gene data show CDR1 as MDHEN and CDR2 as SYDVKM. CDR3 length: 14 residues. The CDR3 is CASSFDRGQGGYTF. CDR3 DNA: TGTGCCAGCAGTTTCGACAGGGGGCAGGGAGGCTACACCTTC.

V is TRBV30 and J is TRBJ1-5; tentative D call: TRBD1 (6 bases). CDR3 length: 13 residues. The V and J ends lost 1 base and 2 bases respectively, with 6 bases between them. Germline assignment: CDR1 GTSNPN and CDR2 SVGIG (reference sequence). This CDR3 is CAWSDRGNQPQHF. As DNA, the CDR3 is TGTGCCTGGAGTGACAGGGGCAATCAGCCCCAGCATTTT.

This clonotype was seen more than once but under ten times. No conserved phenylalanine or tryptophan ends this CDR3, so it is likely a read error. The CDR3 protein is CATSDPRTGSDEQFS. Written as DNA, the CDR3 is TGTGCCACCAGTGATCCTCGGACAGGTTCAGATGAGCAGTTCTCC. The chain combines TRBV24-1 with TRBJ2-1, with 7 nucleotides matching TRBD1. V was clipped by 3 bases and J by 8 bases; unmatched bases: 9. Germline CDR1 KGHDR, CDR2 SFDVKD. The CDR3 is made up of 15 amino acids.

This clonotype was seen ten or more times. The CDR3 DNA reads TGTGCCAGCAGCTTGACGGCGGGAAACACCATATATTTT. As protein: CASSLTAGNTIYF. The J gene is TRBJ1-3, the V gene TRBV12-3 or TRBV12-4; D gene uncertain. The CDR3 runs 13 residues. Deletions cut 6 bases from V and 4 bases from J, with 10 bases between.

This clonotype has at least ten counts. The chain carries TRBV5-6 and TRBJ1-5; 7 nucleotides align to TRBD1. V was pared by 2 bases and J by 6 bases, with 8 bases of the junction left unmatched. This CDR3 has 15 amino acids. Germline-derived CDR1 and CDR2 are SGHDT and YYEEEE. The CDR3 reads CASSLRQGGSQPQHF. The CDR3 coding sequence is TGTGCCAGCAGCTTACGACAGGGAGGCAGTCAGCCCCAGCATTTT.

This clonotype was recorded a few times. V gene TRBV5-1 combines with J gene TRBJ1-2, with 8 bases identical to TRBD1. CDR1 is SGHRS and CDR2 is YFSETQ in the germline V gene. The CDR3 has 15 residues. The V gene end was trimmed by 2 bases and the J gene end by 6 bases; junction bases not matched to a gene: 9. CDR3: CASSFRTTGADGYTF. In nucleotides, the CDR3 is TGCGCCAGCAGCTTTCGGACGACAGGGGCGGATGGCTACACCTTC.

The sample holds a few counts of this clonotype. This chain uses TRBV20-1 with TRBJ2-7; 9 nucleotides agree with TRBD1. Germline V gene lookup returns CDR1 DFQATT and CDR2 SNEGSKA (reference sequence). The ends lost 3 bases at V and 7 bases at J; junction bases unmatched: 10. The CDR3 extends over 14 amino acids. CDR3 loop: CSASSRTGAREQYF. In DNA form, the CDR3 reads TGCAGTGCTAGCTCTAGGACAGGGGCCCGGGAGCAGTACTTC.